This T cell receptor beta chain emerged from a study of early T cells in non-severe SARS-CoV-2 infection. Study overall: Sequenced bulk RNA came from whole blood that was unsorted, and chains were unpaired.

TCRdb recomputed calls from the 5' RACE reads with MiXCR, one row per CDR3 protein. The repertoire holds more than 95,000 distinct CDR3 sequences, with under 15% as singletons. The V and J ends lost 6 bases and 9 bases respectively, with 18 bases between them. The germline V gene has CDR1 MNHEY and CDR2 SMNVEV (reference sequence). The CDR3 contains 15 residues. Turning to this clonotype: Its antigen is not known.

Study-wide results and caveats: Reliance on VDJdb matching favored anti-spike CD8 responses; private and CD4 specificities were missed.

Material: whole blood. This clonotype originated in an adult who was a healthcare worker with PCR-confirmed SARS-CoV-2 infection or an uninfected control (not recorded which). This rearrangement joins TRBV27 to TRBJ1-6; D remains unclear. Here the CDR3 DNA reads TGTGCCAGCAGGCAATCCCCCGTCCCGGGTTCACCCCTCCACTTT. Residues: CASRQSPVPGSPLHF.